This is a list of T cell receptor beta chains from one sample in a study of T cell repertoires in cytomegalovirus infection. TCRdb called the reads again in MiXCR, with one record for every CDR3 protein. The repertoire holds 80,000 or so distinct CDR3 sequences, with 35% to 45% as singletons. The antigens these receptors bind are not known. Material: CD8+ T cells from cultured PBMCs, obtained from culture after CMV antigen stimulation. Source of these receptors: a human donor in good health (CMV status not recorded). Some clones in this sample may be carry-over from other donors' samples. Each CDR3 is given with its conserved first and last residue. The order of the fields is V gene, clone size, J gene, D gene, CDR3 DNA, CDR3 protein. D genes are given only for firm matches. Size is omitted from some rows. Given values are once, few, many or a class for expanded clones.

TRBV7-6	few	TRBJ2-5	NA	TGTGCCAGCAGCTTAACCGGGACAAACCCATGGACCCAGTACTTC	CASSLTGTNPWTQYF
TRBV11-1	NA	TRBJ2-1	NA	TGTGCCAGCAGCTTATTCCCCGACAGATACAATGAGCAGTTCTTC	CASSLFPDRYNEQFF
TRBV14	NA	TRBJ1-2	NA	TGTGCCAGCAGCCAAGATTTCCCGGACGGCCGGCTTGGCTACACCTTC	CASSQDFPDGRLGYTF
TRBV4-3	few	TRBJ2-7	NA	TGCGCCAGCAGCCAAGGCCTCCGAGACGGCACCTACGAGCAGTACTTC	CASSQGLRDGTYEQYF
TRBV6-2/TRBV6-3	NA	TRBJ2-7	NA	TGTGCCAGCAGTTACTCAGGGGCCGGAAGAGAGCAGTACTTC	CASSYSGAGREQYF
TRBV11-2	NA	TRBJ2-3	TRBD2	TGTGCCAGCAGCCACCCTGCCCCGGGACTAGCGGGGGGGCCCACAGATACGCAGTATTTT	CASSHPAPGLAGGPTDTQYF
TRBV27	NA	TRBJ2-3	TRBD2	TGTGCCAGCAGTGCAACTATACTAGCGGGGAACACAGATACGCAGTATTTT	CASSATILAGNTDTQYF
TRBV12-5	few	TRBJ2-5	TRBD2	TGTGCTAGTGGTTTGGTAAAGGGACTAGCGGCAGATCAAGAGACCCAGTACTTC	CASGLVKGLAADQETQYF
TRBV6-1	NA	TRBJ2-7	NA	TGTGCCAGCGGACCGGGACTTGCCTACGAGCAGTACTTC	CASGPGLAYEQYF
TRBV7-9	few	TRBJ2-1	NA	TGTGCCAGCAGCTCCTCCCCGGGTACCTACAATGAGCAGTTCTTC	CASSSSPGTYNEQFF